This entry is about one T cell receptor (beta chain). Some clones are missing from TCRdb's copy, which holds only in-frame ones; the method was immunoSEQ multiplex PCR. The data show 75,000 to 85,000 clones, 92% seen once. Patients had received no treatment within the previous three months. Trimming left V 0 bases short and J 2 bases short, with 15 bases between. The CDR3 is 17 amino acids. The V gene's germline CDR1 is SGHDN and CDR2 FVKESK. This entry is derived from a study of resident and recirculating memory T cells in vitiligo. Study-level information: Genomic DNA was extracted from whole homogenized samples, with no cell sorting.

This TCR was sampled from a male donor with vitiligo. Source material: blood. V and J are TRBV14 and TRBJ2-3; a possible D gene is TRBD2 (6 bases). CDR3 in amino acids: CASSQDRYGGNTDTQYF. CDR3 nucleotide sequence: TGTGCCAGCAGCCAAGATCGCTATGGGGGGAACACAGATACGCAGTATTTT.